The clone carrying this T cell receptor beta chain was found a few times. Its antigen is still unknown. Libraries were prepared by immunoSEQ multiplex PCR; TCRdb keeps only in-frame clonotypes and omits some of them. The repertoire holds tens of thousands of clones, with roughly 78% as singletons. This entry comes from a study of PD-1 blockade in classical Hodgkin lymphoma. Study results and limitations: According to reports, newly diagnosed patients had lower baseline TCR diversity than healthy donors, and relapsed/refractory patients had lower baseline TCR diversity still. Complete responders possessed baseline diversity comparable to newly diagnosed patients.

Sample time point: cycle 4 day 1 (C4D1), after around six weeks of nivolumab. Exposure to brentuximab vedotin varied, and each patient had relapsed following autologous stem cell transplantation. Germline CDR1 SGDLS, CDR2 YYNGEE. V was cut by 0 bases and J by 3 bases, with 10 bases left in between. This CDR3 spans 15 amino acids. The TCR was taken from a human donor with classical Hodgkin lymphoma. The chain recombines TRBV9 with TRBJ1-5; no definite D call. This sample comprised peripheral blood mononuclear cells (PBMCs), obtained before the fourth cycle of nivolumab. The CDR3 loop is CASSVGVGYNQPQHF. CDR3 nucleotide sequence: TGTGCCAGCAGCGTAGGTGTAGGCTACAATCAGCCCCAGCATTTT.